This TCR beta chain derives from a study of blood T cell repertoires in COVID-19. Study details: The United States, Italy and Spain were the sources of the acute and convalescent COVID-19 samples. Nucleic acid was either cDNA or gDNA, and it came from T cells, B-cell-depleted T cells, or PBMCs.

The Seattle patients, enrolled during active infection, were followed longitudinally. The CDR3 runs 14 residues. Trimming took 0 bases from V and 2 from J, leaving 8 bases between them. The germline CDR1 and CDR2 sequences are SGDLS and YYNGEE. Original handling: Amplification with reference gene primers provided the estimates of nucleated cell counts. Method: immunoSEQ multiplex PCR; TCRdb's copy keeps in-frame clones and lacks some. The V and J calls and the clone size are those of that table, but D and trimming were determined from the DNA. The sample holds approximately 250,000 clones; around nine tenths are singletons and the top ten take about 5%.

The clonotype comes from an older woman with COVID-19, enrolled during active disease. The J gene is TRBJ1-2, the V gene TRBV9; D unresolved. The specimen sequenced was peripheral blood. CDR3 DNA: TGTGCCAGCAGCGTAGTAGGAGCCAACTATGGCTACACCTTC. Protein sequence: CASSVVGANYGYTF. Full variable domain (remainder filled in from reference TRBV9 and TRBJ1-2): DSGVTQTPKHLITATGQRVTLRCSPRSGDLSVYWYQQSLDQGLQFLIQYYNGEERAKGNILERFSAQQFPDLHSELNLSSLELGDSALYFCASSVVGANYGYTFGSGTRLTVV.